This T cell receptor beta chain was profiled in a study of shared clonotypes between healthy human individuals. Healthy HIV-negative adults with no recent acute infections or vaccinations were recruited as donors. Generated by immunoSEQ multiplex PCR, the TCRdb table keeps only in-frame clones and is missing some. Here the sample spans about 510,000 clones, about 79% being singletons. The CDR3 consists of 13 residues. V lost 7 bases to trimming and J lost 6 bases; unmatched junction nucleotides: 8. Germline-derived CDR1 and CDR2 are LNHDA and SQIVND (reference sequence). This TCR derives from a woman aged 40 to 50 in good health. Some clones in this sample may be carry-over from other donors' samples. Sequencing was carried out using PBMCs. J is TRBJ2-7 and V is TRBV19; 8 nucleotides match TRBD1. The CDR3 region has the DNA TGTGCCAGTACAAGCAGGGGGCAGGCCGAGCAGTACTTC. It is translated as CASTSRGQAEQYF.